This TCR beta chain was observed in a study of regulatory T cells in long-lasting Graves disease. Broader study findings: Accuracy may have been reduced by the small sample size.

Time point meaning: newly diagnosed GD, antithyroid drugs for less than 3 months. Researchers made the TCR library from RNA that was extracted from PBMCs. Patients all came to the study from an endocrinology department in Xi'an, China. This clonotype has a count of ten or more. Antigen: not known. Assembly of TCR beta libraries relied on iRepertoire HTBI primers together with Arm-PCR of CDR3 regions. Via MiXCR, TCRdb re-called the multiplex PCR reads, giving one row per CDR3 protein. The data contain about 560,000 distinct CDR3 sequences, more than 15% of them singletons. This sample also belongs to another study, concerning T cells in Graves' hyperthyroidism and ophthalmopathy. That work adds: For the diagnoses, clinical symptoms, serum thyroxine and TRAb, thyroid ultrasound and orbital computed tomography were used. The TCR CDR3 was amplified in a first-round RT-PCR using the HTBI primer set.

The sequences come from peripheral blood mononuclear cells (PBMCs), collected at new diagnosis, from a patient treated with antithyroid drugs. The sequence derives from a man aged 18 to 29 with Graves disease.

This CDR3 is CASSPSSRTDTQYF. As DNA, the CDR3 is TGTGCCAGCAGCCCTTCCTCCCGCACAGATACGCAGTATTTT. The rearrangement uses TRBV7-3 and TRBJ2-3; D is ambiguous. V shed 5 bases and J shed 1 base, with 10 bases lying between them. Germline V CDR1 and CDR2: SGHTA, FQGTGA. This CDR3 has 14 amino acids.